Listed below are T cell receptor beta chains from one sample, sequenced in a study of T cell responses to AZD1222 COVID-19 vaccine. Data came from immunoSEQ multiplex PCR; TCRdb stores just in-frame clones and leaves some out. Altogether about 200,000 clones are present, 90% to 95% being singletons, with the ten largest covering roughly 1%. The specimen comprised peripheral blood, sampled 28 days after the second AZD1222 dose. The origin of the receptors is an adult who received the AZD1222 COVID-19 vaccine. Each CDR3 is given with its conserved first and last residue. A D gene is named only where the DNA matches it firmly. Expanded clones get a size class; other rows say once, few or many, or leave the size out.

J: TRBJ1-4; size: few; D: NA; length: 14; V: TRBV30; CDR3: CAWRTGSPGGKLFF; DNA: TGTGCCTGGAGGACGGGCTCCCCTGGGGGAAAACTGTTTTTT
J: TRBJ2-3; size: NA; D: NA; length: 14; V: TRBV9; CDR3: CASSVQEGLSTQYF; DNA: TGTGCCAGCAGCGTACAGGAGGGGTTGAGTACGCAGTATTTT
J: TRBJ1-1; size: NA; D: NA; length: 14; V: TRBV28; CDR3: CASISSQMNTEAFF; DNA: TGTGCCAGCATTTCTTCTCAAATGAACACTGAAGCTTTCTTT
J: TRBJ2-7; size: NA; D: NA; length: 16; V: TRBV3-1/TRBV3-2; CDR3: CASSQGTLAWSDEQYF; DNA: TGTGCCAGCAGCCAGGGGACTCTGGCCTGGTCCGACGAGCAGTACTTC
J: TRBJ2-5; size: NA; D: TRBD2; length: 14; V: TRBV9; CDR3: CASSQTSAGETQYF; DNA: TGTGCCAGCAGCCAGACTAGCGCCGGAGAGACCCAGTACTTC
J: TRBJ1-2; size: NA; D: NA; length: 15; V: TRBV15; CDR3: CATSRDPGDHYGYTF; DNA: TGTGCCACCAGCAGAGATCCAGGGGACCACTATGGCTACACCTTC
J: TRBJ1-5; size: NA; D: NA; length: 16; V: TRBV19; CDR3: CASSMEEQRYNQPQHF; DNA: TGTGCCAGTAGTATGGAAGAGCAGAGATACAATCAGCCCCAGCATTTT
J: TRBJ1-6; size: NA; D: TRBD1; length: 13; V: TRBV19; CDR3: CASSPNRDSLLHF; DNA: TGTGCCAGTAGCCCAAACCGGGACAGTCTTCTCCACTTT
J: TRBJ2-3; size: few; D: TRBD1; length: 16; V: TRBV5-1; CDR3: CASSLVGDSRTDTQYF; DNA: TGCGCCAGCAGCTTGGTCGGGGACAGCCGCACAGATACGCAGTATTTT
J: TRBJ1-6; size: NA; D: NA; length: 13; V: TRBV18; CDR3: CASSSDSNSPLHF; DNA: TGTGCCAGCTCGTCGGACAGTAATTCACCCCTCCACTTT
J: TRBJ1-1; size: NA; D: NA; length: 15; V: TRBV6-5; CDR3: CASSLAGRSNTEAFF; DNA: TGTGCCAGCAGTTTGGCAGGACGGTCGAACACTGAAGCTTTCTTT
J: TRBJ1-3; size: NA; D: NA; length: 14; V: TRBV7-6; CDR3: CASSLSDGGNTIYF; DNA: TGTGCCAGCAGCTTAAGTGATGGAGGAAACACCATATATTTT
J: TRBJ2-7; size: NA; D: NA; length: 13; V: TRBV19; CDR3: CASSTGLSYEQYF; DNA: TGTGCCAGTAGTACGGGACTGAGTTACGAGCAGTACTTC
J: TRBJ1-5; size: NA; D: TRBD1; length: 19; V: TRBV27; CDR3: CASSRGFLFPGGEVQPQHF; DNA: TGTGCCAGCAGTCGAGGGTTCCTCTTTCCAGGGGGAGAGGTTCAGCCCCAGCATTTT
J: TRBJ2-7; size: NA; D: NA; length: 12; V: TRBV5-1; CDR3: CASSQGFNEQYF; DNA: TGCGCCAGCAGCCAGGGGTTCAACGAGCAGTACTTC
J: TRBJ1-1; size: NA; D: TRBD1; length: 14; V: TRBV28; CDR3: CASSFLQGDTEAFF; DNA: TGTGCCAGCAGTTTTTTACAGGGGGACACTGAAGCTTTCTTT
J: TRBJ1-1; size: NA; D: NA; length: 13; V: TRBV12-3/TRBV12-4; CDR3: CASNSGLNTEAFF; DNA: TGTGCCAGCAACTCCGGGCTTAACACTGAAGCTTTCTTT
J: TRBJ2-7; size: few; D: NA; length: 11; V: TRBV12-5; CDR3: CASGSREEQYF; DNA: TGTGCTAGTGGTTCTCGGGAAGAGCAGTACTTC
J: TRBJ1-5; size: NA; D: NA; length: 16; V: TRBV10-3; CDR3: CAISESGLFSAGPQHF; DNA: TGTGCCATCAGTGAGTCGGGGTTGTTCTCCGCCGGGCCCCAGCATTTT
J: TRBJ2-3; size: NA; D: TRBD2; length: 15; V: TRBV5-1; CDR3: CASSFRDYSTDTQYF; DNA: TGCGCCAGCAGCTTCCGGGACTATAGCACAGATACGCAGTATTTT